Shown below are 10 T cell receptor beta chains from a single sample sequenced in a study of blood T cell repertoires in COVID-19. Repertoires were generated with immunoSEQ multiplex PCR, while TCRdb's copy carries only in-frame clones and drops some. There are 200,000 to 300,000 clones in the sample; over 80% occur only once, and roughly 3.3% lies in the top ten. Sample: peripheral blood. The receptors come from a woman aged 40 to 50 with acute or convalescent COVID-19.

The genes are TRBV3-1 (or the pseudogene TRBV3-2) and TRBJ1-1, with 9 nucleotides matching TRBD1. CDR3 length: 16 amino acids. J lost 4 bases, V lost 5 bases, and 11 bases had no gene match. The V gene's germline CDR1 is LGHDT and CDR2 YNNKEL (reference sequence). The CDR3, as DNA: TGTGCCAGCAGCTTTAATCCCGGGACAGGGACCACTGAAGCTTTCTTT. Protein sequence: CASSFNPGTGTTEAFF.

A few counts support this clone. The rearrangement links TRBV24-1 to TRBJ1-1; tentatively, D is TRBD1 (5 bases). Germline CDR1 KGHDR, CDR2 SFDVKD. V was trimmed by 3 bases and J by 1 base, leaving 5 bases between them. CDR3 size: 13 residues. The DNA for the CDR3 is TGTGCCACCAGTGATGGACAGAACACTGAAGCTTTCTTT. Its protein product is CATSDGQNTEAFF.

The chain uses TRBV4-1 and TRBJ2-2, with a weak D call TRBD1 (6 bases). The CDR3 length is 14 residues. CDR1 and CDR2 (germline): MGHRA, YSYEKL. V was trimmed by 5 bases and J by 1 base, leaving 8 bases between them. The CDR3 is CASSYRENTGELFF. CDR3 in DNA: TGCGCCAGCAGCTACAGGGAGAACACCGGGGAGCTGTTTTTT.

This clone was seen a handful of times. The rearrangement uses TRBV12-3 or TRBV12-4 and TRBJ1-2; no clear D. Trimming left V 1 base short and J 6 bases short, with 6 bases between. This CDR3 region has 12 residues. CDR3 amino acids: CASSLGGHGYTF. CDR3 bases: TGTGCCAGCAGTTTAGGAGGGCATGGCTACACCTTC.

The CDR3 DNA sequence: TGTGCCAGCAGCTCCTGGGACAGGGGGGATCAGCCCCAGCATTTT. Translating gives CASSSWDRGDQPQHF. The chain couples TRBV5-6 to TRBJ1-5, with 11 bases identical to TRBD1. Trimming removed 3 bases from V and 5 bases from J; junction bases left unmatched: 4. Germline CDR1 SGHDT, CDR2 YYEEEE. This CDR3 spans 15 amino acids. Combining the CDR3 with reference TRBV5-6 and TRBJ1-5 gives the whole variable domain DAGVTQSPTHLIKTRGQQVTLRCSPKSGHDTVSWYQQALGQGPQFIFQYYEEEERQRGNFPDRFSGHQFPNYSSELNVNALLLGDSALYLCASSSWDRGDQPQHFGDGTRLSIL.

V gene TRBV19 combines with J gene TRBJ1-6; possible D gene TRBD1, 6 bases. Trimming left V 5 bases short and J 9 bases short, with 20 bases between. CDR1 LNHDA and CDR2 SQIVND come from the germline V gene (reference sequence). The length of the CDR3 is 16 residues. Here the CDR3 reads CASSSTGTSLRSPLHF. CDR3 nucleotides: TGTGCCAGTAGTTCCACCGGGACATCACTACGTTCACCCCTCCACTTT.

This chain links TRBV2 with TRBJ1-2; 7 bases fit TRBD1. This CDR3 has 14 residues. The V gene's germline CDR1 is SNHLY and CDR2 FYNNEI. Trimming cost V 6 bases and J 6 bases; bases outside gene matches: 10. The CDR3 protein is CASRALGGSDGYTF. CDR3 bases: TGTGCCAGCAGAGCTCTAGGGGGCTCGGATGGCTACACCTTC.

This rearrangement joins TRBV7-6 to TRBJ2-5, with 13 bases matching TRBD2. The CDR3 runs to 19 residues. V shed 1 base, J shed 2 bases, and the junction held 10 bases outside the gene matches. CDR1 and CDR2 (germline): SGHVS, FNYEAQ. CDR3 sequence reads: CASSLDRGLAGTPQETQYF. In DNA, the CDR3 is TGTGCCAGCAGCTTAGACAGGGGACTAGCGGGGACTCCGCAAGAGACCCAGTACTTC.

This sequence joins TRBV4-1 and TRBJ2-2; unclear D gene. Trimming removed 1 base from V and 1 base from J, with 4 bases in between. Germline values: CDR1 MGHRA, CDR2 YSYEKL. CDR3 length equals 14 residues. The CDR3 is CASSQALNTGELFF. Written as DNA, the CDR3 is TGCGCCAGCAGCCAAGCCTTGAACACCGGGGAGCTGTTTTTT.

V is TRBV10-2 and J is TRBJ2-5; D may be TRBD2 (5 bases). The CDR3 totals 12 residues. Germline V lookup: CDR1 WSHSY, CDR2 SAAADI. Trimming pared 6 bases from V and 4 bases from J, leaving 9 bases between. CDR3 DNA: TGCGCCAGCAGCGGCGGAGGAGAGACCCAGTACTTC. This sequence encodes CASSGGGETQYF.